The 18 T cell receptor beta chains below come from one sample, sequenced in a study of CD8 T cells in ankylosing spondylitis. The antigens of these receptors remain unknown. MiXCR was run by TCRdb on the 5' RACE reads, yielding one entry per CDR3 protein. The repertoire includes 400,000 to 450,000 distinct CDR3 sequences, 17% of them detected once, and 1% sits in the top ten. General study results and limits: Blood from ankylosing spondylitis patients appeared to carry a characteristic roughly eight-variant TCR beta motif.

Sequenced material: blood, either unsorted or a sorted T cell fraction (not recorded which). These receptors originate from a male donor with ankylosing spondylitis.

This clonotype was found a few times. The chain employs TRBV5-1 and TRBJ1-6; no firm D call. The CDR3 spans 14 residues. Germline CDR1 is SGHRS and CDR2 is YFSETQ. Trimming shortened V by 6 bases and J by 3 bases, and 10 bases separated the two germline ends. The chain's CDR3 is CASTPGNYNSPLHF. CDR3 bases: TGCGCCAGCACCCCCGGGAACTATAATTCACCCCTCCACTTT. Combining the CDR3 with reference TRBV5-1 and TRBJ1-6 gives the whole variable domain KAGVTQTPRYLIKTRGQQVTLSCSPISGHRSVSWYQQTPGQGLQFLFEYFSETQRNKGNFPGRFSGRQFSNSRSEMNVSTLELGDSALYLCASTPGNYNSPLHFGNGTRLTVT.

The J gene is TRBJ2-1, the V gene TRBV9; D is undetermined. This CDR3 spans 16 amino acids. V was pared by 2 bases and J by 5 bases, with 17 bases between. CDR1 SGDLS and CDR2 YYNGEE come from the germline V gene. CDR3 protein: CASSVSGPPEDNEQFF. In nucleotides, the CDR3 is TGTGCCAGCAGCGTCTCTGGGCCCCCGGAAGACAATGAGCAGTTCTTC.

In this sample, this clonotype turned up a few times. This rearrangement joins TRBV20-1 to TRBJ2-5, with D maybe TRBD2 (5 bases). Per germline, CDR1 DFQATT and CDR2 SNEGSKA (reference sequence). The CDR3 covers 11 residues. V dropped 6 bases and J dropped 4 bases, with 9 bases sitting between them. CDR3 region: CSANGGETQYF. In DNA, the CDR3 is TGCAGTGCCAATGGAGGAGAGACCCAGTACTTC.

This clonotype was seen a few times. The rearrangement uses TRBV3-1 and TRBJ2-7, with TRBD2 identical over 10 bases. CDR1 and CDR2 from the germline V gene are LGHDT and YNNKEL (reference sequence). CDR3 length equals 14 residues. V shed 3 bases and J 5 bases; nucleotides not matched to a gene: 4. In DNA form, the CDR3 reads TGTGCCAGCAGCCATGGGACTAGCGTCCACGAGCAGTACTTC. Amino acids: CASSHGTSVHEQYF.

The V and J genes are TRBV2 and TRBJ2-2; D is unresolved. This CDR3 contains 15 residues. Between the trimmed V and J ends, which lost 6 bases and 1 base, there was a span of 12 bases. Germline V gives CDR1 SNHLY, CDR2 FYNNEI. In DNA, the CDR3 is TGTGCCAGCAGCGGCCCGGCACGGAACACCGGGGAGCTGTTTTTT. This encodes CASSGPARNTGELFF.

This chain links TRBV3-1 with TRBJ1-5; no clear D gene. This CDR3 region has 14 residues. V was pared by 2 bases and J by 4 bases, with 9 bases between. CDR1 and CDR2 (germline): LGHDT, YNNKEL (reference sequence). The CDR3 coding sequence is TGTGCCAGCAGCCAAAGAACGGGGAATCAGCCCCAGCATTTT. It yields the protein CASSQRTGNQPQHF.

This sequence joins TRBV18 and TRBJ2-1; D perhaps matches TRBD2 (6 bases). V was shortened by 6 bases and J by 1 base, with 13 bases between the two germline ends. The germline V gene encodes CDR1 KGHSH and CDR2 LQKENI. The CDR3 is 15 amino acids. CDR3 protein: CASSQGLDSYNEQFF. The CDR3, as DNA: TGTGCCAGCTCTCAGGGACTGGATTCCTACAATGAGCAGTTCTTC. The full variable domain, completed using reference TRBV18 and TRBJ2-1, is NAGVMQNPRHLVRRRGQEARLRCSPMKGHSHVYWYRQLPEEGLKFMVYLQKENIIDESGMPKERFSAEFPKEGPSILRIQQVVRGDSAAYFCASSQGLDSYNEQFFGPGTRLTVL.

This clonotype has more than one count but fewer than ten. The J gene is TRBJ2-7, the V gene TRBV24-1; D not resolved. This CDR3 comprises 14 residues. CDR1 and CDR2 from the germline V gene are KGHDR and SFDVKD. V lost 3 bases and J lost 0, with 8 bases in between. Written as DNA, the CDR3 is TGTGCCACCAGTGATGCCGGCATCTCCTACGAGCAGTACTTC. Protein sequence: CATSDAGISYEQYF.

V usage is TRBV2 and J usage is TRBJ2-5; 11 nucleotides match TRBD2. CDR1 is SNHLY and CDR2 is FYNNEI in the germline V gene. This CDR3 is 16 amino acids long. V was clipped by 5 bases and J by 4 bases; unmatched bases: 9. The CDR3 loop is CASSFLLAGGRETQYF. CDR3 nucleotides: TGTGCCAGCAGTTTCCTTCTAGCGGGGGGCAGAGAGACCCAGTACTTC.

A few counts support this clonotype. This rearrangement joins TRBV20-1 to TRBJ1-5; a weak D match, TRBD1 (5 bases). Germline assignment: CDR1 DFQATT and CDR2 SNEGSKA (reference sequence). The CDR3 covers 16 residues. V was cut by 6 bases and J by 3 bases, with 21 bases left in between. Here the CDR3 DNA reads TGCAGTGCCTTCCGGCCCATTCAGGGTTCCAATCAGCCCCAGCATTTT. It is translated as CSAFRPIQGSNQPQHF.

Only a few counts were recorded for this clonotype. The chain is built from TRBV3-1 and TRBJ2-5, with D possibly TRBD2 on 5 matching bases. The CDR3 totals 14 residues. With 0 bases removed from V and 5 bases from J, the gap between germline ends came to 10 bases. CDR1 and CDR2 from the germline V gene are LGHDT and YNNKEL (reference sequence). DNA of the CDR3: TGTGCCAGCAGCCAAGATCCTAGCTGGGAGACCCAGTACTTC. Protein product: CASSQDPSWETQYF.

The chain recombines TRBV6-1 with TRBJ1-5; D is undetermined. From germline, CDR1 is MNHNS and CDR2 SASEGT. V was cut by 5 bases and J by 5 bases, with 16 bases left in between. This CDR3 spans 15 amino acids. The CDR3 sequence is CASSRLGYGDQPQHF. In nucleotides, the CDR3 is TGTGCCAGCAGTCGCTTGGGTTACGGGGATCAGCCCCAGCATTTT.

This clonotype was seen ten or more times. This chain connects TRBV20-1 to TRBJ2-7; 8 bases are a match to TRBD1. Looked up from germline, CDR1 is DFQATT and CDR2 is SNEGSKA (reference sequence). The CDR3 totals 15 residues. V lost 8 bases and J lost 1; bases outside the gene matches: 13. In nucleotides, the CDR3 is TGCAGTCTTAGTGGGGCAGGGGGCGCATCCTACGAGCAGTACTTC. Protein sequence: CSLSGAGGASYEQYF.

This rearrangement joins TRBV12-3 or TRBV12-4 to TRBJ1-2, with D unresolved. The ends were cut back, 5 bases at V and 7 bases at J, with 20 bases in the middle. This CDR3 comprises 15 residues. CDR3 bases: TGTGCCAGCAGTCCCGGGGTAAGGGTGTCCCTTGGCTACACCTTC. Translation: CASSPGVRVSLGYTF.

The gene calls are TRBV6-1 and TRBJ2-7; TRBD1 or TRBD2 may be the D gene (6 bases each). Trimming shortened V by 6 bases and J by 1 base, and 13 bases separated the two germline ends. This CDR3 has 14 amino acids. Germline CDR1 and CDR2: MNHNS and SASEGT. The CDR3 sequence: CASRRGDTSYEQYF. CDR3 nucleotides: TGTGCCAGCAGAAGGGGGGACACGTCCTACGAGCAGTACTTC.

The chain employs TRBV18 and TRBJ2-5; D is unresolved. The V end was cut by 0 bases, the J end by 9 bases, with 14 bases between. In germline, CDR1 is KGHSH, CDR2 LQKENI. This CDR3 spans 14 amino acids. This chain's CDR3 is CASSPPQPKVAQYF. The CDR3, as DNA: TGTGCCAGCTCACCACCACAGCCCAAGGTGGCCCAGTACTTC.

This chain connects TRBV11-2 to TRBJ1-1; D unresolved. The CDR3 runs to 13 residues. Germline CDR1 reads SGHAT; CDR2 reads FQNNGV. V was pared by 0 bases and J by 5 bases, with 7 bases between. In DNA form, the CDR3 reads TGTGCCAGCAGCTTAGATTTTCGGACTGAAGCTTTCTTT. Its translation is CASSLDFRTEAFF.

This clonotype was observed once. This chain uses TRBV10-3 with TRBJ2-3; 11 bases match TRBD2. The V segment lost 8 bases and the J segment 11 bases; nucleotides outside the gene matches: 15. Germline CDR1 reads ENHRY; CDR2 reads SYGVKD. The CDR3 consists of 15 residues. The CDR3 sequence: CAIARLAGTGEGQYF. The CDR3 coding sequence is TGTGCCATCGCTAGACTAGCGGGAACCGGAGAGGGGCAGTATTTT.